Below, 15 T cell receptor beta chains from the same sample are listed, as sequenced in a study of blood T cell repertoires in COVID-19. Sequenced by immunoSEQ multiplex PCR; TCRdb stores in-frame clones only, minus some. The table shows roughly 230,000 clones, with roughly 85% occurring only once. The sequenced sample consisted of PBMCs or T cells enriched from blood (not recorded which). Receptor source: a woman between 45 and 60 years old who had been exposed to COVID-19.

The J gene is TRBJ2-7, the V gene TRBV11-2; D gene unclear. Deletions cut 4 bases from V and 2 bases from J, with 15 bases between. The CDR3 is made up of 15 amino acids. Germline loops: CDR1 SGHAT, CDR2 FQNNGV. The CDR3 DNA is TGTGCCAGCAGCTCTGACAAAGGCGCTACCTACGAGCAGTACTTC. Amino acids: CASSSDKGATYEQYF.

The chain carries TRBV9 and TRBJ1-1; the D gene is possibly TRBD1 (6 bases). CDR1 and CDR2 from the germline V gene are SGDLS and YYNGEE. V was cut by 7 bases and J by 0 bases, with 16 bases left in between. This CDR3 is built from 15 residues. CDR3: CASDSIGQMNTEAFF. The CDR3, as DNA: TGTGCCAGCGACTCAATCGGACAGATGAACACTGAAGCTTTCTTT.

This clone was recorded only once. The chain recombines TRBV10-2 with TRBJ1-1; D is perhaps TRBD1 (6 bases). This CDR3 has 13 residues. V was shortened by 6 bases and J by 4 bases, with 12 bases between the two germline ends. Germline V CDR1 and CDR2: WSHSY, SAAADI. The CDR3 sequence: CASSAIRGTEAFF. CDR3 in DNA: TGCGCCAGCAGCGCTATCAGGGGCACTGAAGCTTTCTTT.

This chain uses TRBV11-2 with TRBJ2-1, with 9 bases that match TRBD2. After removal of 1 base from V and 4 bases from J, the junction contained 8 bases not matched to a gene. The CDR3 runs 17 residues. Per germline, CDR1 SGHAT and CDR2 FQNNGV. CDR3: CASSLGPGLAFYNEQFF. The CDR3 DNA is TGTGCCAGCAGCTTAGGCCCGGGACTAGCTTTTTACAATGAGCAGTTCTTC.

The gene calls are TRBV4-2 and TRBJ2-7; 7 nucleotides match TRBD2. This CDR3 region has 16 residues. CDR1 LGHNA and CDR2 YNFKEQ come from the germline V gene. V was clipped by 4 bases and J by 6 bases; unmatched bases: 15. Here the CDR3 reads CASSPAGGEGTGEQYF. The CDR3 region has the DNA TGTGCCAGCAGCCCGGCCGGCGGGGAGGGTACGGGCGAGCAGTACTTC.

Comment on this clone: In the same sample, other DNA sequences code for this CDR3. This chain connects TRBV28 to TRBJ1-1; 8 bases align to TRBD1. V lost 5 bases and J lost 5; bases outside the gene matches: 7. There are 14 residues in the CDR3. Germline V gives CDR1 MDHEN, CDR2 SYDVKM. CDR3 sequence: CASSPRTGRTEAFF. The DNA for the CDR3 is TGTGCCAGCAGTCCTCGGACAGGGAGGACTGAAGCTTTCTTT.

The genes are TRBV28 and TRBJ1-1, with D unresolved. The germline gives CDR1 MDHEN, CDR2 SYDVKM. V was trimmed by 7 bases and J by 8 bases, leaving 20 bases between them. The CDR3 contains 14 residues. CDR3 sequence reads: CASKNTLQEAEAFF. In nucleotides, the CDR3 is TGTGCCAGCAAGAATACGCTGCAGGAGGCGGAAGCTTTCTTT. The full variable domain, rest sourced from reference TRBV28 and TRBJ1-1, is DVKVTQSSRYLVKRTGEKVFLECVQDMDHENMFWYRQDPGLGLRLIYFSYDVKMKEKGDIPEGYSVSREKKERFSLILESASTNQTSMYLCASKNTLQEAEAFFGQGTRLTVV.

This chain connects TRBV9 to TRBJ1-2; 7 bases are a match to TRBD1. V was pared by 5 bases and J by 8 bases, with 6 bases of the junction left unmatched. CDR3 size: 12 residues. Germline CDR1 is SGDLS and CDR2 is YYNGEE. CDR3 DNA sequence: TGTGCCAGCAGACAATCAGGGGGAGGCTACACCTTC. This gives the protein CASRQSGGGYTF.

V and J are TRBV7-2 and TRBJ1-4; TRBD1 matches 9 bases. Trimming cost V 1 base and J 8 bases; bases outside gene matches: 5. This CDR3 spans 15 amino acids. Germline V lookup: CDR1 SGHTA, CDR2 FQGNSA. The CDR3 spells CASSLGGTGKEKLFF. CDR3 sequence (DNA): TGTGCCAGCAGCTTAGGTGGGACAGGGAAAGAAAAACTGTTTTTT.

The chain recombines TRBV28 with TRBJ2-5, with D tentatively TRBD1 (8 bases). The CDR3 runs to 16 residues. CDR1 and CDR2 (germline): MDHEN, SYDVKM. V lost 5 bases and J 1 base, leaving 17 bases between the germline ends. The CDR3 protein is CASSQSGTGSQETQYF. CDR3 bases: TGTGCCAGCAGTCAAAGCGGGACAGGCAGCCAAGAGACCCAGTACTTC.

The chain is built from TRBV5-4 and TRBJ2-1, with D tentatively TRBD2 (5 bases). CDR3 length: 12 residues. V dropped 4 bases and J dropped 4 bases, with 6 bases sitting between them. Germline V gene lookup returns CDR1 SGHNT and CDR2 YYREEE (reference sequence). CDR3 sequence (DNA): TGTGCCAGCAGCGAGGGTTACAATGAGCAGTTCTTC. Protein product: CASSEGYNEQFF.

This clone was observed a handful of times. This rearrangement joins TRBV7-3 to TRBJ1-1, with a tentative D call TRBD1 (6 bases). Germline CDR1 and CDR2: SGHTA and FQGTGA. With 0 bases removed from V and 5 bases from J, the gap between germline ends came to 16 bases. This CDR3 contains 16 residues. The DNA for the CDR3 is TGTGCCAGCAGCTTAACGGGGAACAGGGCGGATACTGAAGCTTTCTTT. Its protein product is CASSLTGNRADTEAFF. Variable domain in full (rest from reference TRBV7-3 and TRBJ1-1): GAGVSQTPSNKVTEKGKYVELRCDPISGHTALYWYRQSLGQGPEFLIYFQGTGAADDSGLPNDRFFAVRPEGSVSTLKIQRTERGDSAVYLCASSLTGNRADTEAFFGQGTRLTVV.

This chain connects TRBV9 to TRBJ2-5, with D uncertain. This CDR3 has 14 amino acids. V gave up 3 bases and J gave up 5 bases, with 14 bases separating them. From germline, CDR1 is SGDLS and CDR2 YYNGEE. This chain's CDR3 is CASSEQFFGETQYF. CDR3 in DNA: TGTGCCAGCAGCGAACAGTTTTTTGGGGAGACCCAGTACTTC.

The chain couples TRBV9 to TRBJ1-2; D is undetermined. This CDR3 spans 12 amino acids. V lost 4 bases and J lost 8, with 12 bases in between. Germline V gene sequence: CDR1 SGDLS, CDR2 YYNGEE. The CDR3, as DNA: TGTGCCAGCAGCCCCCGGCTGGGCGGCTACACCTTC. Protein sequence: CASSPRLGGYTF.

The chain joins TRBV5-1 to TRBJ2-1; the match to TRBD2 covers 9 bases. V lost 2 bases and J lost 5; bases outside the gene matches: 5. This CDR3 is built from 15 residues. The germline V gene encodes CDR1 SGHRS and CDR2 YFSETQ. The CDR3 here is CASSFTSGGNNEQFF. The CDR3 DNA reads TGCGCCAGCAGCTTCACCAGCGGGGGGAACAATGAGCAGTTCTTC.